The subject of this entry is one T cell receptor beta chain. No antigen is known for it. RNA transcripts served as the template for amplifying TCR beta CDR3 regions. The TCR CDR3 first-round RT-PCR relied on the HTBI primer set. TCRdb called the multiplex PCR reads again in MiXCR, with one record for every CDR3 protein. The data hold about 360,000 distinct CDR3 sequences, with roughly 13% observed a single time. The sample is drawn from a study of T cells in Graves' hyperthyroidism and ophthalmopathy. Whole-study findings and limits: Most expanded thyroid clonotypes above 0.001 also appeared in blood.

The CDR3 contains 17 residues. V dropped 0 bases and J dropped 4; count of bases not matched to a gene: 8. CDR1 LNHDA and CDR2 SQIVND come from the germline V gene (reference sequence). Graves' hyperthyroidism qualified as stable when ophthalmopathy did not progress within 18 months. Sequencing was performed on blood. The chain recombines TRBV19 with TRBJ2-1, with 8 positions matching TRBD2. The clonotype originates from a woman aged 18-29 years with Graves' hyperthyroidism. This chain's CDR3 is CASSIDPETSAYNEQFF. DNA of the CDR3: TGTGCCAGTAGTATAGATCCGGAGACTAGCGCGTACAATGAGCAGTTCTTC. Full variable domain (remainder filled in from reference TRBV19 and TRBJ2-1): DGGITQSPKYLFRKEGQNVTLSCEQNLNHDAMYWYRQDPGQGLRLIYYSQIVNDFQKGDIAEGYSVSREKKESFPLTVTSAQKNPTAFYLCASSIDPETSAYNEQFFGPGTRLTVL.